This T cell receptor (beta chain) derives from a study of blood T cell repertoires in COVID-19. Study background: Spain, Italy and the United States supplied samples that represented acute and convalescent COVID-19. T cells, B-cell-depleted T cells, or PBMCs provided the cDNA or gDNA that served as material.

The CDR3 consists of 13 residues. Trimming pared 5 bases from V and 3 bases from J, leaving 10 bases between. Germline loops: CDR1 SGHTA, CDR2 FQGNSA. Per the study methods: Estimation of nucleated cell counts was performed using reference gene primer amplification. Produced via immunoSEQ multiplex PCR; TCRdb's table is partial and in-frame only. V, J and clone size are taken as reported in that table, and D and trimming were inferred from the DNA itself. This sample carries roughly 160,000 clones, about 80% of them seen once, and the ten largest clones take around 3.2%. Those enrolled, adults aged roughly 18 to 100 years, came from roughly 22 US areas.

The J gene is TRBJ2-5, the V gene TRBV7-2, with D possibly TRBD2 on 5 matching bases. Material: PBMCs or T cells enriched from blood (not recorded which). The clonotype was recovered from a woman aged 55-70 years who had recovered from COVID-19. The CDR3 sequence: CASSRGLKETQYF. The CDR3 DNA reads TGTGCCAGCAGCCGAGGACTTAAAGAGACCCAGTACTTC.